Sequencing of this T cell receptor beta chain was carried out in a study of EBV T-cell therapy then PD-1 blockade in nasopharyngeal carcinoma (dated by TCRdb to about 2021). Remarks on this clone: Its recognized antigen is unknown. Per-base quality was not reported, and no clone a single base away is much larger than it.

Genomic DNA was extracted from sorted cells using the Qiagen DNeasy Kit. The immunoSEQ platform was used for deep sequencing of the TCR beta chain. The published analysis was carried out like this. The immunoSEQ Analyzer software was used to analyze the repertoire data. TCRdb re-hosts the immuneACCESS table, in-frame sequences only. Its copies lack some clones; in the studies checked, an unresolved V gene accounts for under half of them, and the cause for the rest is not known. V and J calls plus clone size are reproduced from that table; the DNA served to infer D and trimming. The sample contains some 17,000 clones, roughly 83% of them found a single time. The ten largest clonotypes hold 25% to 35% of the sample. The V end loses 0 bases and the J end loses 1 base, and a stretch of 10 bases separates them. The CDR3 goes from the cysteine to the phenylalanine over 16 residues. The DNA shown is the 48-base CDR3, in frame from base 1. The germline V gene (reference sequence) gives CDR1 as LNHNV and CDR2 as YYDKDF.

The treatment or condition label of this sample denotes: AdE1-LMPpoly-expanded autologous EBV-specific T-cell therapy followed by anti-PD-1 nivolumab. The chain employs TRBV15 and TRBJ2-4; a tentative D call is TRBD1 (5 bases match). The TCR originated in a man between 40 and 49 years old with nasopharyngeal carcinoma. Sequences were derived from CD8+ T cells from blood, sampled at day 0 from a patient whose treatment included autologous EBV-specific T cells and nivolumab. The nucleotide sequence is TGTGCCACCAGCAGAGATCGGGCAGGGGCCAAAAACATTCAGTACTTC. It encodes CATSRDRAGAKNIQYF. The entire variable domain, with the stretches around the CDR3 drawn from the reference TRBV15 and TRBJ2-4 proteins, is DAMVIQNPRYQVTQFGKPVTLSCSQTLNHNVMYWYQQKSSQAPKLLFHYYDKDFNNEADTPDNFQSRRPNTSFCFLDIRSPGLGDTAMYLCATSRDRAGAKNIQYFGAGTRLSVL.